This T cell receptor (beta chain) was observed in a study of blood T cell repertoires in COVID-19. Background on the study: Some COVID-19 samples were acute and others convalescent; all came from the United States, Italy and Spain.

Germline V gene sequence: CDR1 SQVTM, CDR2 ANQGSEA. The V and J ends lost 4 bases and 1 base respectively, with 8 bases between them. CDR3 length: 13 amino acids. Original data processing: The authors estimated nucleated cell counts from reference gene primer amplification. TCRdb's copy holds only in-frame clones and misses some; the assay was immunoSEQ multiplex PCR. V, J and clone size are taken as reported in that table, and D and trimming were inferred from the DNA itself. The table lists roughly 460,000 clones, 85% to 90% of them singletons, with 0.8% to 0.85% in the top ten. This clonotype was obtained from a man between 18 and 29 years old with COVID-19, enrolled during active disease. The V call is TRBV29-1, the J call TRBJ2-1, with D maybe TRBD1 (6 bases). The specimen sequenced was peripheral blood. Here the CDR3 DNA reads TGCAGCGTTGGAAGGGGGTCCTACAATGAGCAGTTCTTC. Residues: CSVGRGSYNEQFF.